This T cell receptor (beta chain) originates from a study of long-term antiretroviral therapy in people with HIV. Survey-level resolution applied to immunoSEQ assay v3.0. Assay: immunoSEQ multiplex PCR; the TCRdb copy retains only in-frame clones and omits some. The profile shows some 24,000 clones, around 81% of them singletons. Germline V lookup: CDR1 SGHAT, CDR2 FQNNGV. This CDR3 region has 15 residues. Deletions cut 0 bases from V and 4 bases from J, with 9 bases between. This chain links TRBV11-2 with TRBJ2-2; D uncertain. The TCR comes from a woman aged 18-35 years with HIV. The specimen comprised unsorted PBMCs, sampled at the start of antiretroviral therapy, before treatment. The DNA for the CDR3 is TGTGCCAGCAGCTTAGATCACACCCTCACCGGGGAGCTGTTTTTT. Encoded protein: CASSLDHTLTGELFF. The full variable domain, in which reference TRBV11-2 and TRBJ2-2 provide the parts outside the CDR3, is EAGVAQSPRYKIIEKRQSVAFWCNPISGHATLYWYQQILGQGPKLLIQFQNNGVVDDSQLPKDRFSAERLKGVDSTLKIQPAKLEDSAVYLCASSLDHTLTGELFFGEGSRLTVL.